This entry features one T cell receptor beta chain sequence. The target antigen is unknown. The CDR3 has 14 residues. The ends were cut back, 5 bases at V and 5 bases at J, with 16 bases in the middle. CDR1 and CDR2 from the germline V gene are SEHNR and FQNEAQ (reference sequence). Sequencing used immunoSEQ multiplex PCR; TCRdb keeps in-frame clones, though not all of them. The sample records around 2.1 million clones, roughly 91% being singletons. The sample belongs to a study of shared clonotypes between healthy human individuals. About the study: Contributing individuals were two females and three males aged 18 to 49. Study findings and constraints: Specimens sampled were limited to blood, with tissue repertoires likely differing. Generation probabilities of non-shared clonotypes were lower (relative to those shared by all four donors).

Terminally differentiated effector memory CD45RA+ cells were left out of the naive CD8 fraction, which was CD45RO-negative and positively selected for CCR7. The chain is built from TRBV7-9 and TRBJ2-7; maybe TRBD2 (6 bases). The TCR was taken from a man younger than 35 in good health. Some clones in this sample may be carry-over from other donors' samples. The specimen sequenced was naive CD8+ T cells from PBMCs. CDR3 in DNA: TGTGCCAGCAGCCCACGTGGCAGGGAGGACGAGCAGTACTTC. Translated, it gives CASSPRGREDEQYF.